These 10 T cell receptor beta chains were all obtained from the same sample, sequenced in a study of identical twins. TCRdb passed the 5' RACE reads through MiXCR, listing each CDR3 protein once. The table has a few hundred thousand distinct CDR3 sequences, 8.5% to 9.5% seen once. The sample was also reused in another study, on yellow fever vaccine responses in identical twins.

The sequencing sample was made of CD8+ T cells sorted from blood. These receptors came from a woman aged 18-29 years in good health.

Concerning this clonotype: The junction shows a germline mismatch at one end, possibly a read error. The chain employs TRBV20-1 and TRBJ2-7, with 13 bases identical to TRBD2. Germline V gene sequence: CDR1 DFQATT, CDR2 SNEGSKA (reference sequence). The CDR3 spans 17 residues. The DNA of the CDR3 is TGCAGTGCAGCCTGGACTAGCGGGGGTCCCCTTCCCTACGAGCATTACTTC. Its translation is CSAAWTSGGPLPYEHYF.

This clonotype was counted a few times. The chain carries TRBV5-5 and TRBJ2-1; D uncertain. V lost 4 bases to trimming and J lost 0 bases, with 11 bases between them. Germline CDR1 reads SGHKS; CDR2 reads YYEKEE (reference sequence). The CDR3 extends over 15 amino acids. CDR3 protein: CASSPDGYSYNEQFF. The CDR3 coding sequence is TGTGCCAGCAGCCCTGACGGGTACTCCTACAATGAGCAGTTCTTC. Combining the CDR3 with reference TRBV5-5 and TRBJ2-1 gives the whole variable domain DAGVTQSPTHLIKTRGQQVTLRCSPISGHKSVSWYQQVLGQGPQFIFQYYEKEERGRGNFPDRFSARQFPNYSSELNVNALLLGDSALYLCASSPDGYSYNEQFFGPGTRLTVL.

There are many counts of this clonotype. The rearrangement uses TRBV5-1 and TRBJ2-1, with TRBD2 identical over 7 bases. The CDR3 runs to 15 residues. The V gene's germline CDR1 is SGHRS and CDR2 YFSETQ. J was trimmed by 12 bases and V by 0 bases; bases with no gene match: 12. In nucleotides, the CDR3 is TGCGCCAGCAGCTTGGGACGCGGGACTACATTGGGGCAGTTCTTC. Amino acids: CASSLGRGTTLGQFF. Full variable domain (missing parts from reference TRBV5-1 and TRBJ2-1): KAGVTQTPRYLIKTRGQQVTLSCSPISGHRSVSWYQQTPGQGLQFLFEYFSETQRNKGNFPGRFSGRQFSNSRSEMNVSTLELGDSALYLCASSLGRGTTLGQFFGPGTRLTVL.

The V gene is TRBV19, the J gene TRBJ2-7, with a possible D match to TRBD2 (6 bases). Germline-derived CDR1 and CDR2 are LNHDA and SQIVND (reference sequence). The V end lost 7 bases, the J end lost 5 bases, and 18 bases lay between the germline ends. The CDR3 runs 14 residues. CDR3 sequence: CASKYGGGTDEQYF. The CDR3 DNA is TGTGCCAGTAAGTACGGGGGAGGAACCGACGAGCAGTACTTC.

This clonotype has a count of ten or more. The rearrangement joins TRBV4-2 to TRBJ2-7; D not resolved. Germline CDR1 reads LGHNA; CDR2 reads YNFKEQ. V dropped 0 bases and J dropped 2 bases, with 11 bases sitting between them. The CDR3 consists of 15 residues. The CDR3 spells CASSQETETPYEQYF. CDR3 DNA: TGTGCCAGCAGCCAAGAAACGGAAACGCCCTACGAGCAGTACTTC.

This clonotype was recorded a few times. The CDR3, as DNA: TGTGCCAGCAGTGAACCGGGACAGGAGGAGACCCAGTACTTC. Amino acids: CASSEPGQEETQYF. This chain links TRBV6-1 with TRBJ2-5, with TRBD1 matching over 8 bases. CDR1 and CDR2 (germline): MNHNS, SASEGT. The trim removed 2 bases at V and 5 bases at J, leaving 4 bases unmatched. The CDR3 is made up of 14 amino acids.

This clonotype was recorded many times. The chain is built from TRBV12-3 or TRBV12-4 and TRBJ2-5; D remains unclear. This CDR3 has 15 amino acids. Between the trimmed V and J ends, which lost 5 bases and 1 base, there was a span of 14 bases. The CDR3 loop is CASSPFDKIQETQYF. The DNA for the CDR3 is TGTGCCAGCAGTCCCTTTGACAAAATCCAAGAGACCCAGTACTTC.

This clonotype came up a few times. This chain links TRBV6-5 with TRBJ2-7, with 9 positions matching TRBD2. From germline, CDR1 is MNHEY and CDR2 SVGAGI. V gave up 4 bases and J gave up 4 bases; unmatched junction bases: 5. The CDR3 has 14 amino acids. CDR3 bases: TGTGCCAGCAGTTTTAGCGGGAGTGGGTACGAGCAGTACTTC. Translated: CASSFSGSGYEQYF.

The gene calls are TRBV27 and TRBJ2-1; a possible D gene is TRBD1 (6 bases). V was clipped by 5 bases and J by 5 bases, with 13 bases between them. The CDR3 contains 14 residues. Looked up from germline, CDR1 is MNHEY and CDR2 is SMNVEV (reference sequence). CDR3 nucleotides: TGTGCCAGCAGTAAGAGGGGGACCCACAATGAGCAGTTCTTC. It translates to CASSKRGTHNEQFF.

The CDR3 DNA follows: TGTGCCAGCAGTTCCTACAGGGGGCTCAACACCGGGGAGCTGTTTTTT. Translating gives CASSSYRGLNTGELFF. J is TRBJ2-2 and V is TRBV27; 9 nucleotides align to TRBD1. CDR3 length: 16 amino acids. CDR1 is MNHEY, CDR2 SMNVEV, per germline (reference sequence). The ends lost 4 bases at V and 2 bases at J; junction bases unmatched: 5.